These 14 T cell receptor beta chains were sequenced from one sample in a study of T cell responses to AZD1222 COVID-19 vaccine. The protocol was immunoSEQ multiplex PCR, while the TCRdb copy is restricted to in-frame clones and leaves out a portion. The sample lists 120,000 or so clones; approximately 88% were seen once. The sample consisted of peripheral blood, taken on day 0 of AZD1222 vaccination. The origin of the receptors is an adult in good health.

The V gene is TRBV21-1, the J gene TRBJ2-6. TRBV21-1 is a pseudogene segment. CDR3 size: 17 residues. CDR3 coding DNA: TGTGCCAGCAGCTCCACGGGGCCCAGCTCTGGGGCCAACGTCCTGACTTTC. Encoded protein: CASSSTGPSSGANVLTF.

The rearrangement uses TRBV3-1 (or the pseudogene TRBV3-2) and TRBJ2-1, with 10 bases identical to TRBD2. V lost 4 bases to trimming and J lost 4 bases; unmatched junction nucleotides: 7. Germline CDR1 and CDR2: LGHDT and YNNKEL (reference sequence). The CDR3 is 16 residues long. The CDR3 loop is CASSRPLAGGYNEQFF. The CDR3 nucleotides read TGTGCCAGCAGCCGCCCGTTAGCGGGAGGATACAATGAGCAGTTCTTC.

The chain combines TRBV24-1 with TRBJ1-5; 10 nucleotides align to TRBD1. This CDR3 is built from 16 residues. Germline loops: CDR1 KGHDR, CDR2 SFDVKD. V shed 2 bases and J 7 bases; nucleotides not matched to a gene: 7. In DNA, the CDR3 is TGTGCCACCAGTGATTCCGACAGGGGGCCGAGACAGCCCCAGCATTTT. Translation: CATSDSDRGPRQPQHF.

The chain joins TRBV4-3 to TRBJ1-6; D remains ambiguous. Looked up from germline, CDR1 is LGHNA and CDR2 is YSLEER. Trimming took off 0 bases at V and 8 bases at J, with 5 bases between the two ends. This CDR3 is built from 13 residues. The CDR3 reads CASSQEPDSPLHF. CDR3 bases: TGCGCCAGCAGCCAAGAGCCGGATTCACCCCTCCACTTT.

The chain links TRBV6-2 or TRBV6-3 to TRBJ1-2; the D gene is possibly TRBD1 (5 bases). Per the germline V gene, CDR1 is MNHEY and CDR2 is SVGEGT. Trimming removed 2 bases at V and 12 bases at J, with 25 bases between. The CDR3 has 16 amino acids. CDR3 bases: TGTGCCAGCAGTTACCTTTCCTCAAGGGGATCCTTTCATAACACCTTC. Protein: CASSYLSSRGSFHNTF.

The CDR3 DNA sequence: TGTGCCAGCAGCCAAAGAACCAGCAACACTGAAGCTTTCTTT. Its translation is CASSQRTSNTEAFF. The rearrangement links TRBV14 to TRBJ1-1; D remains ambiguous. The CDR3 contains 14 residues. Between the trimmed V and J ends, which lost 2 bases and 2 bases, there was a span of 9 bases. Germline-derived CDR1 and CDR2 are SGHDN and FVKESK.

V is TRBV24-1 and J is TRBJ2-1; TRBD2 agrees at 7 bases. The CDR3 length is 15 residues. The V gene end was trimmed by 9 bases and the J gene end by 0 bases; junction bases not matched to a gene: 7. Germline values: CDR1 KGHDR, CDR2 SFDVKD. CDR3 sequence: CATSLAESSYNEQFF. In DNA form, the CDR3 reads TGTGCCACCTCCCTAGCGGAAAGCTCCTACAATGAGCAGTTCTTC.

The chain joins TRBV12-5 to TRBJ1-5, with 7 bases matching TRBD1. The CDR3 consists of 16 residues. Trimming removed 0 bases from V and 3 bases from J; junction bases left unmatched: 5. Germline V CDR1 and CDR2: LGHNT, FRNRAP. The DNA of the CDR3 is TGTGCTAGTGGTTTGGTAACAGGGGCTCTCAATCAGCCCCAGCATTTT. Amino acids: CASGLVTGALNQPQHF.

The chain has TRBV7-9 and TRBJ2-7; D unclear. The CDR3 extends over 14 amino acids. Trimming cost V 3 bases and J 0 bases, with 9 bases left between them. Per germline, CDR1 SEHNR and CDR2 FQNEAQ (reference sequence). The CDR3 is CASSFELSSYEQYF. The CDR3 DNA follows: TGTGCCAGCAGCTTCGAACTAAGCTCCTACGAGCAGTACTTC.

The chain couples TRBV9 to TRBJ2-3; 8 bases map to TRBD2. V was pared by 0 bases and J by 4 bases, with 7 bases of the junction left unmatched. The germline V gene encodes CDR1 SGDLS and CDR2 YYNGEE. This CDR3 contains 16 residues. This CDR3 is CASSVEAGGSADTQYF. The CDR3 nucleotides are TGTGCCAGCAGCGTAGAGGCGGGAGGATCCGCAGATACGCAGTATTTT.

V usage is TRBV27 and J usage is TRBJ1-1, with 9 bases identical to TRBD1. Germline V lookup: CDR1 MNHEY, CDR2 SMNVEV (reference sequence). This CDR3 has 13 residues. The junction had 2 bases not matched to a gene; V was cut back by 6 bases and J by 3 bases. This chain's CDR3 is CASRDRGYTEAFF. CDR3 sequence (DNA): TGTGCCAGCAGGGACAGGGGTTACACTGAAGCTTTCTTT.

The V and J genes are TRBV28 and TRBJ2-3; D is possibly TRBD1 or TRBD2 (5 bases each). This CDR3 contains 16 residues. Trimming cost V 3 bases and J 2 bases, with 15 bases left between them. Germline loops: CDR1 MDHEN, CDR2 SYDVKM. Here the CDR3 reads CASSFYHRDLTDTQYF. For the CDR3, the DNA is TGTGCCAGCAGTTTCTACCACCGGGACCTCACAGATACGCAGTATTTT.

The gene calls are TRBV10-1 and TRBJ2-2, with D tentatively TRBD1 (5 bases). Per the germline V gene, CDR1 is WNHNN and CDR2 is SYGVQD (reference sequence). The CDR3 extends over 16 amino acids. V lost 6 bases and J 3 bases, leaving 17 bases between the germline ends. The CDR3 DNA follows: TGCGCCAGCAGCGGACACGAAGGGTTTGACACCGGGGAGCTGTTTTTT. Translation gives CASSGHEGFDTGELFF.

The rearrangement uses TRBV2 and TRBJ2-3; TRBD2 matches 9 bases. This CDR3 region has 15 residues. V lost 8 bases and J lost 4; bases outside the gene matches: 10. Per the germline V gene, CDR1 is SNHLY and CDR2 is FYNNEI. The CDR3 DNA reads as TGTGCCAGCGTTAGGGAAGCGGGAGGCGCAGATACGCAGTATTTT. This codes for CASVREAGGADTQYF.